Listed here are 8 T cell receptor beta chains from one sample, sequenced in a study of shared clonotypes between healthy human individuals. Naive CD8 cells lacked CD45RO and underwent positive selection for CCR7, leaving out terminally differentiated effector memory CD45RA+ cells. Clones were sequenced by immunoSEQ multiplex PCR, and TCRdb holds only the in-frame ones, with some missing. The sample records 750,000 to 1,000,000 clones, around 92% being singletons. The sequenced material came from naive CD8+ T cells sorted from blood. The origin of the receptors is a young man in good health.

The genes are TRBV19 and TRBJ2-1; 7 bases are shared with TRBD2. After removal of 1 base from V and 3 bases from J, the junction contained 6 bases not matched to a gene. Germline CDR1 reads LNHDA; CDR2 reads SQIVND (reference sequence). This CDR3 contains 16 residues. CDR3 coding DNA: TGTGCCAGTAGTATAGGAGGCGGGAGCTACTACAATGAGCAGTTCTTC. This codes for CASSIGGGSYYNEQFF.

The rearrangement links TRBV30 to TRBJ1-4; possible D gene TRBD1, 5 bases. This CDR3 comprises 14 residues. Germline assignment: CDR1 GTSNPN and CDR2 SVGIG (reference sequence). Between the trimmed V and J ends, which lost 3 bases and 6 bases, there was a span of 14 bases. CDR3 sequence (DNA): TGTGCCTGGAGGGGAGGGGTTGGAGATGAAAAACTGTTTTTT. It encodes CAWRGGVGDEKLFF. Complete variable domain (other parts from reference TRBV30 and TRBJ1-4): SQTIHQWPATLVQPVGSPLSLECTVEGTSNPNLYWYRQAAGRGLQLLFYSVGIGQISSEVPQNLSASRPQDRQFILSSKKLLLSDSGFYLCAWRGGVGDEKLFFGSGTQLSVL.

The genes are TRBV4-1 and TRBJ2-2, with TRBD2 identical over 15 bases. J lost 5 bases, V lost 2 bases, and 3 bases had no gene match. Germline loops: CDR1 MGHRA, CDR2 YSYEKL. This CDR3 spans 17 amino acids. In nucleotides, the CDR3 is TGCGCCAGCAGCCAAAGGGGACTAGCGGGAGGAACCGGGGAGCTGTTTTTT. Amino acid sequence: CASSQRGLAGGTGELFF.

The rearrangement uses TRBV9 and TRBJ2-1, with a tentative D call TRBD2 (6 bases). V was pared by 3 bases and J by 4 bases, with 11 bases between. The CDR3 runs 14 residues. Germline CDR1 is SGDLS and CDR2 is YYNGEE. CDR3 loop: CASSGRERYNEQFF. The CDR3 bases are TGTGCCAGCAGCGGACGGGAGAGGTACAATGAGCAGTTCTTC.

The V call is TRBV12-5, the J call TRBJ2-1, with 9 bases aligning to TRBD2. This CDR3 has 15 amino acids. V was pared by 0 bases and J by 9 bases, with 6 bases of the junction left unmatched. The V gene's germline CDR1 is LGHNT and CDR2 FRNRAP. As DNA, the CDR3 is TGTGCTAGTGGTTTGGTAGTGGCGGGAGGGGTTGAGCAGTTCTTC. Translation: CASGLVVAGGVEQFF.

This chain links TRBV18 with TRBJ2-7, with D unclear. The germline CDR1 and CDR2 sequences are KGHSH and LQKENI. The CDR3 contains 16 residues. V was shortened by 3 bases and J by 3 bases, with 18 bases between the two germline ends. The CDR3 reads CASSPKDPQPVYEQYF. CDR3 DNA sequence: TGTGCCAGCTCACCTAAGGACCCTCAACCCGTCTACGAGCAGTACTTC.

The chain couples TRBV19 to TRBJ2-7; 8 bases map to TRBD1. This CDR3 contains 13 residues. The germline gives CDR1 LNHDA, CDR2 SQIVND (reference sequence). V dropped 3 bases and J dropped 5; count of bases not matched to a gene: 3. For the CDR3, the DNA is TGTGCCAGTAGTATGGTGGACAGGGACGAGCAGTACTTC. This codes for CASSMVDRDEQYF.

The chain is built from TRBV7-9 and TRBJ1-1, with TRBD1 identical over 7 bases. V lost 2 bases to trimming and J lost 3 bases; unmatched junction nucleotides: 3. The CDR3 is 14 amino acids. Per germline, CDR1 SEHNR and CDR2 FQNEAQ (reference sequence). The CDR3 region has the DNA TGTGCCAGCAGCTTACCAGGGGGGCACACTGAAGCTTTCTTT. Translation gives CASSLPGGHTEAFF.